Detailed here is one TCR beta chain. Its antigen is undetermined. The data were taken from a study of T cell responses to AZD1222 COVID-19 vaccine. Clones were sequenced by immunoSEQ multiplex PCR, and TCRdb holds only the in-frame ones, with some missing. This sample carries 95,000 to 150,000 clones, 84% of them seen once, and the ten largest clones take 25% to 35%. Findings and limits, study-wide: The donor group comprised mostly white British people and more females; the analysis possibly underestimated clonal diversity.

The CDR3 consists of 16 residues. V lost 6 bases to trimming and J lost 8 bases, with 25 bases between them. Germline V gene lookup returns CDR1 MDHEN and CDR2 SYDVKM. V is TRBV28 and J is TRBJ1-2, with D maybe TRBD1 (6 bases). Sequencing used peripheral blood, obtained 28 days after the second AZD1222 dose. The clonotype was recovered from an adult who received the AZD1222 COVID-19 vaccine. CDR3 in DNA: TGTGCCAGCAGGCCACCGGGGGCGGGAAGAGCGGGAGGCTACACCTTC. Its translation: CASRPPGAGRAGGYTF.